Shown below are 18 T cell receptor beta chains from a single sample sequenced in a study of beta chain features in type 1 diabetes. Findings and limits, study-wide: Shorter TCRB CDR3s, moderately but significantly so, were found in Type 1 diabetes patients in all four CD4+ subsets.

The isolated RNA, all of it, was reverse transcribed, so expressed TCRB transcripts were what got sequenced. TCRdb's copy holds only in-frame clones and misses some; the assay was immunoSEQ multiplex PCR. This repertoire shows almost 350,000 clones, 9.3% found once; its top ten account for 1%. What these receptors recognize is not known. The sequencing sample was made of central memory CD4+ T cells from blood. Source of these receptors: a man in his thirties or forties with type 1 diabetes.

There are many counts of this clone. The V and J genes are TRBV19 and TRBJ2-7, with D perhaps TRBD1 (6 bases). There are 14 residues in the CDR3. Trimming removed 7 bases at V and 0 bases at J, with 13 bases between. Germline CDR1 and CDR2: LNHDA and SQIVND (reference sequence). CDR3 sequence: CASKQGPSSYEQYF. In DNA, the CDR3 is TGTGCCAGTAAACAGGGTCCCAGCTCCTACGAGCAGTACTTC.

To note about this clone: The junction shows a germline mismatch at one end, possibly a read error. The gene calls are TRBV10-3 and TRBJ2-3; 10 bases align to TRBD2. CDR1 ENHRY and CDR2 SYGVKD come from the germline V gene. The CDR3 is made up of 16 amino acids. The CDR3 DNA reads TGTGCCAGCAGTTGGACTAGCGGAACCTCCACAGATACGCAGTATTTT. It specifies CASSWTSGTSTDTQYF.

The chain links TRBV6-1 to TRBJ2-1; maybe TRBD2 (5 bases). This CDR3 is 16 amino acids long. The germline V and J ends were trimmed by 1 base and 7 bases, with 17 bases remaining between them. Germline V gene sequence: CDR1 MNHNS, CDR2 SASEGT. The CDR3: CASSEVLEARRNEQFF. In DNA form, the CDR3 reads TGTGCCAGCAGTGAAGTCCTGGAGGCACGGAGGAATGAGCAGTTCTTC.

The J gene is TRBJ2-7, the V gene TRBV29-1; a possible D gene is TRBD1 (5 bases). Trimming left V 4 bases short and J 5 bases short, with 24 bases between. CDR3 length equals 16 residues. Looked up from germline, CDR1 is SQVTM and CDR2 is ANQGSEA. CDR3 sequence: CSVAARLDTKANEQYF. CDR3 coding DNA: TGCAGCGTTGCGGCTCGTTTGGACACTAAGGCCAACGAGCAGTACTTC.

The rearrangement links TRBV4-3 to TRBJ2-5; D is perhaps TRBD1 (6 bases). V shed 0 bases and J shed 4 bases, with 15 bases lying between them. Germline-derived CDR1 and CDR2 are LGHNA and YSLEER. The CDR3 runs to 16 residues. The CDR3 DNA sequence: TGCGCCAGCAGCCAAGAGGGGGCAGGGATAATAGAGACCCAGTACTTC. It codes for CASSQEGAGIIETQYF.

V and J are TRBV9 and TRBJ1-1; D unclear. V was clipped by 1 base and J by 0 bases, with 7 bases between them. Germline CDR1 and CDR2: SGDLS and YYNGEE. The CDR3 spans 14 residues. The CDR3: CASSVNSMNTEAFF. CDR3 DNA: TGTGCCAGCAGCGTAAACAGCATGAACACTGAAGCTTTCTTT.

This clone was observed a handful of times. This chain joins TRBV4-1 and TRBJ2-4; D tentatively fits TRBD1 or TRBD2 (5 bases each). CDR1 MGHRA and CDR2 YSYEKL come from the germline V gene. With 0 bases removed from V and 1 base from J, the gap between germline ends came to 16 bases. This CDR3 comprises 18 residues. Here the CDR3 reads CASSQDLSSGTAKNIQYF. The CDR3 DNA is TGCGCCAGCAGCCAAGACCTCTCGTCCGGGACCGCCAAAAACATTCAGTACTTC.

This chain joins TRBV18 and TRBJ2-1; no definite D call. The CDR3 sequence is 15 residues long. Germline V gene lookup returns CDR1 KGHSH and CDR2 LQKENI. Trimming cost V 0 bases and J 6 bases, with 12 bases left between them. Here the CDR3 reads CASSPPSAAGNEQFF. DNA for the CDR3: TGTGCCAGCTCACCACCGAGCGCAGCCGGCAATGAGCAGTTCTTC.

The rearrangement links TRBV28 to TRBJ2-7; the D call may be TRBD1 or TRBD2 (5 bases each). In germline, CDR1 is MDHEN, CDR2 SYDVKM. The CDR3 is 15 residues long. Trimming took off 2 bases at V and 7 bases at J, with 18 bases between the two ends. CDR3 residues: CASSLNGPGSAEQYF. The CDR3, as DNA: TGTGCCAGCAGTTTAAATGGTCCAGGGAGCGCGGAGCAGTACTTC. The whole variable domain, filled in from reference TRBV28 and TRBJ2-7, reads DVKVTQSSRYLVKRTGEKVFLECVQDMDHENMFWYRQDPGLGLRLIYFSYDVKMKEKGDIPEGYSVSREKKERFSLILESASTNQTSMYLCASSLNGPGSAEQYFGPGTRLTVT.

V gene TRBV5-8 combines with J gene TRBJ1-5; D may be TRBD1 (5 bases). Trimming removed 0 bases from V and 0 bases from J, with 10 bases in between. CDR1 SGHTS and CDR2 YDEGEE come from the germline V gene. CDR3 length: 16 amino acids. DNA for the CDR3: TGTGCCAGCAGCTTGGGCTGGGGGTATAGCAATCAGCCCCAGCATTTT. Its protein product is CASSLGWGYSNQPQHF. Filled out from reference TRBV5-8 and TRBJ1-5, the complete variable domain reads EAGVTQSPTHLIKTRGQQATLRCSPISGHTSVYWYQQALGLGLQFLLWYDEGEERNRGNFPPRFSGRQFPNYSSELNVNALELEDSALYLCASSLGWGYSNQPQHFGDGTRLSIL.

CDR3 sequence (DNA): TGTGCCGGCGCGAGGGCCTACGAGCAGTACTTC. It is translated as CAGARAYEQYF. The rearrangement uses TRBV6-1 and TRBJ2-7; a possible D gene is TRBD2 (5 bases). This CDR3 has 11 residues. Germline lookup yields CDR1 MNHNS and CDR2 SASEGT. V lost 11 bases, J lost 2 bases, and 10 bases lay in between.

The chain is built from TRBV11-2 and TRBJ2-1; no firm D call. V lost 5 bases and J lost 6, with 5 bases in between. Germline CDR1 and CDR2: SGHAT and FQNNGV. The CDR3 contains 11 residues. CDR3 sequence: CASSGANEQFF. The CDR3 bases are TGTGCCAGCAGCGGCGCCAATGAGCAGTTCTTC.

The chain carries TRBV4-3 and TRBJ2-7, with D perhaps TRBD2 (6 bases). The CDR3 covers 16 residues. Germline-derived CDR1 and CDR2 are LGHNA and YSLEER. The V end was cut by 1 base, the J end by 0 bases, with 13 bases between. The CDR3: CASSQGVAGSSYEQYF. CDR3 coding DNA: TGCGCCAGCAGCCAAGGAGTGGCGGGGAGCTCCTACGAGCAGTACTTC.

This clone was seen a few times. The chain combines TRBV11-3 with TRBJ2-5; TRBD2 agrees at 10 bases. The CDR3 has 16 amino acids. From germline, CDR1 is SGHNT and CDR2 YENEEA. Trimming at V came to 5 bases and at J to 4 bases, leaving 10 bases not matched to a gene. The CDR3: CASSLGGLAGVETQYF. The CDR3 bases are TGTGCCAGCAGCCTCGGTGGGCTAGCGGGGGTAGAGACCCAGTACTTC.

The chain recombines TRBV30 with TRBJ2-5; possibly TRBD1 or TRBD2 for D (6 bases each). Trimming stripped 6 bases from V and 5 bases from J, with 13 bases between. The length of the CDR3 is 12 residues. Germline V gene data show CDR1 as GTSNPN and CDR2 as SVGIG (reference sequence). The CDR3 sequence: CACVGGMETQYF. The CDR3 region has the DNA TGTGCCTGTGTGGGGGGCATGGAGACCCAGTACTTC.

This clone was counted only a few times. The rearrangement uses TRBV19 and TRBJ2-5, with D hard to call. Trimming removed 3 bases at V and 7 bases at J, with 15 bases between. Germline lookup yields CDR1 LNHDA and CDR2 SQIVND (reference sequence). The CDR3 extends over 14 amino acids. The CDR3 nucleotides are TGTGCCAGTAGTATCAGGTCCCAAGAAGGGACCCAGTACTTC. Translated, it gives CASSIRSQEGTQYF.

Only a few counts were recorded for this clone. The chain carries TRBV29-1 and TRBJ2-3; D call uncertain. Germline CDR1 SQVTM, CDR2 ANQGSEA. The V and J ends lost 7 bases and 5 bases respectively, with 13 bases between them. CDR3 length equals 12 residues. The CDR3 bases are TGCAGCGCGGGCCTCGGCGGAGATACGCAGTATTTT. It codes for CSAGLGGDTQYF.

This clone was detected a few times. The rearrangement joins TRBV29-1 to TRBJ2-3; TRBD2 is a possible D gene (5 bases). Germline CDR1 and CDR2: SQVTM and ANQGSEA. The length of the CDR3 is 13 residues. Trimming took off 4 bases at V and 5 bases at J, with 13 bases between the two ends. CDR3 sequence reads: CSVGLPGRDTQYF. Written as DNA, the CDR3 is TGCAGCGTTGGACTCCCTGGGAGAGATACGCAGTATTTT.